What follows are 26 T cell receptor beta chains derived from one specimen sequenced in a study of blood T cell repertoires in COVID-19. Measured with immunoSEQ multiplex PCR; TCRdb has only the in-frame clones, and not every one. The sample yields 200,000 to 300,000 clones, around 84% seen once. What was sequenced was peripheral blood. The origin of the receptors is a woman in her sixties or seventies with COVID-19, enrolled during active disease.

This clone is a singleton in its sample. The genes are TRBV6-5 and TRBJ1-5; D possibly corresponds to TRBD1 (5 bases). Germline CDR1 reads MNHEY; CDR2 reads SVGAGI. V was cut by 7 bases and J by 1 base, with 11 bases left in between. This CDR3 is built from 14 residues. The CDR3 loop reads CASTSGGSNQPQHF. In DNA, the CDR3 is TGTGCCAGCACATCGGGGGGAAGCAATCAGCCCCAGCATTTT.

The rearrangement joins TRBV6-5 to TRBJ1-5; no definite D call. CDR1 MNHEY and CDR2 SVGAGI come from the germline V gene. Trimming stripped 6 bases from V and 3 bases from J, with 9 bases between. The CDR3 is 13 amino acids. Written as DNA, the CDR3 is TGTGCCAGCAGGTCAGGCTACAATCAGCCCCAGCATTTT. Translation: CASRSGYNQPQHF.

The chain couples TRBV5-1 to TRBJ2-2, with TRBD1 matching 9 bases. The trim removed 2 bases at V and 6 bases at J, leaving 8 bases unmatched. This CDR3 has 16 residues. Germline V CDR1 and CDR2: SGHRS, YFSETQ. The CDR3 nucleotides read TGCGCCAGCAGCTTAGGACAGGGGAGCGCAGCCGGGGAGCTGTTTTTT. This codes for CASSLGQGSAAGELFF.

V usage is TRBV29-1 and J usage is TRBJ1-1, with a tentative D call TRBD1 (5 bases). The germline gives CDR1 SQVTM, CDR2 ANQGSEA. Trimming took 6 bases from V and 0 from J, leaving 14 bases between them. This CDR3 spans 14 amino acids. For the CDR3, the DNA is TGCAGCGTCGTTACAGGAGCCATGAACACTGAAGCTTTCTTT. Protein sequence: CSVVTGAMNTEAFF.

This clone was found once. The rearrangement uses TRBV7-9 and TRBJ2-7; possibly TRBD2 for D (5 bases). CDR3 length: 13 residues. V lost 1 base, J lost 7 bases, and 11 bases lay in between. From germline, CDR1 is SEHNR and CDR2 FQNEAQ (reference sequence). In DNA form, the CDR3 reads TGTGCCAGCAGCTTAGATTATAGAGGGGAGCAGTACTTC. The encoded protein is CASSLDYRGEQYF. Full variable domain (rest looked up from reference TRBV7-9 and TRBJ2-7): DTGVSQNPRHKITKRGQNVTFRCDPISEHNRLYWYRQTLGQGPEFLTYFQNEAQLEKSRLLSDRFSAERPKGSFSTLEIQRTEQGDSAMYLCASSLDYRGEQYFGPGTRLTVT.

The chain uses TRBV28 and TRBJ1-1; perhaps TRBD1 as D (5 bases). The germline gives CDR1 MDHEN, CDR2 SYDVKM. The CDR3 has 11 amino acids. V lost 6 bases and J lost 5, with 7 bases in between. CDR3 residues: CASRGPTEAFF. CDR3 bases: TGTGCCAGCAGGGGGCCAACTGAAGCTTTCTTT.

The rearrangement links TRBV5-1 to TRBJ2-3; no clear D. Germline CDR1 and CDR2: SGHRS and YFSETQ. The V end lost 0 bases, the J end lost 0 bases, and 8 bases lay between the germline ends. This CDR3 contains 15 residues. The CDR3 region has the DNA TGCGCCAGCAGCTTGGGTCCAGGTAGCACAGATACGCAGTATTTT. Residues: CASSLGPGSTDTQYF.

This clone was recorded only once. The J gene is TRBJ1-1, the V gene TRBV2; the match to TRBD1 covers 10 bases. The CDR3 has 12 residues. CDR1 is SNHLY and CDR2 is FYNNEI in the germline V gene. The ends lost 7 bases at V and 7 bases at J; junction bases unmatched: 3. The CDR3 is CASTDRGIEAFF. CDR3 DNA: TGTGCCAGCACGGACAGGGGGATTGAAGCTTTCTTT.

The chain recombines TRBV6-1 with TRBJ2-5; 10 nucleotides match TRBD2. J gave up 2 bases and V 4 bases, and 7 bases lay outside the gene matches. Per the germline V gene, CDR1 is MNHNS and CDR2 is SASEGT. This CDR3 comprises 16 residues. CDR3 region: CASSVVAGGLQETQYF. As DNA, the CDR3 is TGTGCCAGCAGTGTGGTAGCGGGAGGCTTACAAGAGACCCAGTACTTC.

The CDR3 reads CASSPDGGRGDTQYF. The DNA for the CDR3 is TGTGCCAGCAGCCCGGATGGCGGGAGAGGAGATACGCAGTATTTT. V is TRBV7-7 and J is TRBJ2-3, with 7 bases that match TRBD2. Germline lookup yields CDR1 SSHAT and CDR2 FNYEAQ (reference sequence). The junction had 10 bases not matched to a gene; V was cut back by 5 bases and J by 5 bases. CDR3 length: 15 amino acids.

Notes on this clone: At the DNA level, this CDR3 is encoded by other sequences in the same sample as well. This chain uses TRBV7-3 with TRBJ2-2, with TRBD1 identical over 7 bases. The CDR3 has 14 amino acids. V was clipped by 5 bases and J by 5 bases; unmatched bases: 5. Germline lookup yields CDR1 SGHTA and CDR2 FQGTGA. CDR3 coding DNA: TGTGCCAGCAGCCTCAGACAGGGAACCGGGGAGCTGTTTTTT. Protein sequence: CASSLRQGTGELFF.

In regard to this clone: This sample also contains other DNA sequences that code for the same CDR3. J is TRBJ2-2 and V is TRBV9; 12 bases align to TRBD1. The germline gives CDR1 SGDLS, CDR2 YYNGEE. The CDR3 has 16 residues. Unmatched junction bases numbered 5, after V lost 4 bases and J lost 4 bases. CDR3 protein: CASSPRDRGRTGELFF. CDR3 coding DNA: TGTGCCAGCAGCCCCCGGGACAGGGGGCGCACCGGGGAGCTGTTTTTT.

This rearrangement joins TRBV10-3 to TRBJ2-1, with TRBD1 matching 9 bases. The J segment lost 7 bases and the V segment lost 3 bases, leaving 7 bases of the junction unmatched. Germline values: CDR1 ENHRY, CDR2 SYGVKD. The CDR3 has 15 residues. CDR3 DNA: TGTGCCATCAGTGACCGGGGACAGGGAGTGAATGAGCAGTTCTTC. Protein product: CAISDRGQGVNEQFF.

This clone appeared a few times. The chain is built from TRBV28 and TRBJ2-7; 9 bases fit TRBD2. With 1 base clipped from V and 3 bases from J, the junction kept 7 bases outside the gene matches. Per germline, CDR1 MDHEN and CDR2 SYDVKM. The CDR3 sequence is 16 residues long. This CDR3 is CASSLSASGARYEQYF. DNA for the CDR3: TGTGCCAGCAGTTTATCGGCTAGCGGGGCCCGCTACGAGCAGTACTTC. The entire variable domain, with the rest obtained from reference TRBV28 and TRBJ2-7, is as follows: DVKVTQSSRYLVKRTGEKVFLECVQDMDHENMFWYRQDPGLGLRLIYFSYDVKMKEKGDIPEGYSVSREKKERFSLILESASTNQTSMYLCASSLSASGARYEQYFGPGTRLTVT.

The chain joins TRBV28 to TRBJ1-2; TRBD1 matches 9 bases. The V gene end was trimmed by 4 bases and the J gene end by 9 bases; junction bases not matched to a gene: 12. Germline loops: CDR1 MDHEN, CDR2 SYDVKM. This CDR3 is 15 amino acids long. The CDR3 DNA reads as TGTGCCAGCAGTTCACCACTAGGGACAGGGAGTAGCTACACCTTC. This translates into CASSSPLGTGSSYTF.

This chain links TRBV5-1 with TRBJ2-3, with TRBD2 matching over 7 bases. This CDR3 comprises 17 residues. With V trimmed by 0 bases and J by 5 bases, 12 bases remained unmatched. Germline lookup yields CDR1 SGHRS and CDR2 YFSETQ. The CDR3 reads CASSLAFSGAGVDTQYF. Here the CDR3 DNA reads TGCGCCAGCAGCTTGGCCTTTAGCGGCGCGGGGGTAGATACGCAGTATTTT.

The CDR3 loop is CASSSLSWSPKKGTGELFF. CDR3 coding DNA: TGTGCCAGCAGTTCTCTCTCTTGGTCACCAAAAAAGGGGACCGGGGAGCTGTTTTTT. The chain joins TRBV27 to TRBJ2-2; tentative D call: TRBD1 (5 bases). This CDR3 is 19 amino acids long. Trimming removed 4 bases from V and 5 bases from J, with 26 bases in between. Germline V gene lookup returns CDR1 MNHEY and CDR2 SMNVEV (reference sequence).

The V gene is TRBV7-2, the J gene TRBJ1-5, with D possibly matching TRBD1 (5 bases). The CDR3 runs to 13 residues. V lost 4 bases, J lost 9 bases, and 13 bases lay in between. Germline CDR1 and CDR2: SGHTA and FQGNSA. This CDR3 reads CASSWGPGGPQHF. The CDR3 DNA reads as TGTGCCAGCAGCTGGGGTCCCGGGGGGCCCCAGCATTTT.

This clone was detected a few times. The CDR3 reads CATSRDLNRGSGEQYF. In nucleotides, the CDR3 is TGTGCCACCAGCAGAGATTTAAACAGGGGGTCGGGCGAGCAGTACTTC. The chain carries TRBV15 and TRBJ2-7; TRBD1 agrees at 8 bases. J gave up 6 bases and V 0 bases, and 10 bases lay outside the gene matches. The CDR3 consists of 16 residues. Germline-derived CDR1 and CDR2 are LNHNV and YYDKDF (reference sequence).

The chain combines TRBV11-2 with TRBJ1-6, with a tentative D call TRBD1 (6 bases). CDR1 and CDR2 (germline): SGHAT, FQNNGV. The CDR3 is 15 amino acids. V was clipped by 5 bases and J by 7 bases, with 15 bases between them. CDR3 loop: CASSVGGGLNSPLHF. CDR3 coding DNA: TGTGCCAGCAGCGTAGGAGGGGGTTTGAATTCACCCCTCCACTTT.

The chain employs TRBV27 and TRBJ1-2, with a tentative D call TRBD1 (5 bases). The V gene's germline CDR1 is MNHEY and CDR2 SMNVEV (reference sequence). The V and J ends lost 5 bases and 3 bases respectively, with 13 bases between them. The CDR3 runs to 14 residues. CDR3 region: CASSPRGGDYGYTF. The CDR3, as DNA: TGTGCCAGCAGTCCCCGGGGGGGGGACTATGGCTACACCTTC.

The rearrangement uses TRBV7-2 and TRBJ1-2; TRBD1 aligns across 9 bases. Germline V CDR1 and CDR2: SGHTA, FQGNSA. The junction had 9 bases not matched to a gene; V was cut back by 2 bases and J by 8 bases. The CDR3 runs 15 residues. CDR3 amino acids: CASSLFRRTGEGYTF. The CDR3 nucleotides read TGTGCCAGCAGCTTATTCCGTCGGACAGGGGAAGGCTACACCTTC.

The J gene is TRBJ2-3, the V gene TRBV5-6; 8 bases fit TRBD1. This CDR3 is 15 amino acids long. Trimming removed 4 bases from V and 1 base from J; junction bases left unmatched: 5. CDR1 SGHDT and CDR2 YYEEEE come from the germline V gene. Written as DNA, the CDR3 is TGTGCCAGCAGCGCTGGACAGGGCGGCACAGATACGCAGTATTTT. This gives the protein CASSAGQGGTDTQYF.

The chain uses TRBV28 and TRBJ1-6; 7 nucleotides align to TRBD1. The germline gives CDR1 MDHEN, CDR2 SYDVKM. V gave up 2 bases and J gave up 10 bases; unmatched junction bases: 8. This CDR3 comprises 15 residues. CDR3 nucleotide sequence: TGTGCCAGCAGTTTACCCCGACAGGGAGGATCACCCCTCCACTTT. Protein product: CASSLPRQGGSPLHF.

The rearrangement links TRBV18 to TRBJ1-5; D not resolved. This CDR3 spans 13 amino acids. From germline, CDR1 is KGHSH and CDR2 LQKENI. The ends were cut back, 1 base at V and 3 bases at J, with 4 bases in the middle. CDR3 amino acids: CASSPLLNQPQHF. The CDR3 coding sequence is TGTGCCAGCTCACCACTTCTCAATCAGCCCCAGCATTTT.

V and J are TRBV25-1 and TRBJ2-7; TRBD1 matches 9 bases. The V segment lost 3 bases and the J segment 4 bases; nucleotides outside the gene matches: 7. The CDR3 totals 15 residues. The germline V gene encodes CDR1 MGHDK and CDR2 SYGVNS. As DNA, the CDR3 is TGTGCCAGCAGTGACGGGGACAGGGTGGGGTACGAGCAGTACTTC. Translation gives CASSDGDRVGYEQYF.